Following are 14 T cell receptor beta chains from one sample sequenced in a study of blood T cell repertoires in COVID-19. Generated by immunoSEQ multiplex PCR, the TCRdb table keeps only in-frame clones and is missing some. The sample lists 250,000 to 300,000 clones, 80% to 90% seen once, with 1.5% to 2% in the top ten. Sequencing was done on a sample of PBMCs or T cells enriched from blood (not recorded which). These receptor sequences come from a woman aged 45-65 years who had recovered from COVID-19.

The rearrangement links TRBV30 to TRBJ1-5, with 7 bases lining up with TRBD1. The CDR3 extends over 17 amino acids. Germline V gives CDR1 GTSNPN, CDR2 SVGIG (reference sequence). After removal of 0 bases from V and 6 bases from J, the junction contained 14 bases not matched to a gene. The CDR3 spells CAWSVKRGRAGSQPQHF. In DNA form, the CDR3 reads TGTGCCTGGAGTGTAAAGAGGGGGCGGGCGGGGTCTCAGCCCCAGCATTTT.

The chain employs TRBV2 and TRBJ1-2, with 8 bases that match TRBD1. The CDR3 covers 14 residues. Germline CDR1 is SNHLY and CDR2 is FYNNEI. Trimming cost V 6 bases and J 2 bases; bases outside gene matches: 5. The CDR3 spells CASRATGVNYGYTF. CDR3 sequence (DNA): TGTGCCAGCAGGGCGACAGGGGTAAACTATGGCTACACCTTC.

The rearrangement links TRBV27 to TRBJ1-2; 10 nucleotides line up with TRBD1. With V trimmed by 4 bases and J by 1 base, 9 bases remained unmatched. Germline V gene sequence: CDR1 MNHEY, CDR2 SMNVEV (reference sequence). The CDR3 runs 17 residues. This chain's CDR3 is CASSYRDRGSLNYGYTF. CDR3 sequence (DNA): TGTGCCAGCAGTTATCGGGACAGGGGTTCTCTTAACTATGGCTACACCTTC.

The V and J genes are TRBV5-1 and TRBJ1-3, with TRBD1 as a possible D gene (5 bases). This CDR3 contains 14 residues. V was clipped by 4 bases and J by 8 bases, with 16 bases between them. Germline V gives CDR1 SGHRS, CDR2 YFSETQ. CDR3 sequence: CASSPGLNVHTIYF. The DNA of the CDR3 is TGCGCCAGCAGCCCGGGACTGAATGTTCACACCATATATTTT.

This chain links TRBV3-1 (or the pseudogene TRBV3-2) with TRBJ2-7; TRBD2 aligns across 8 bases. Germline V lookup: CDR1 LGHDT, CDR2 YNNKEL (reference sequence). This CDR3 region has 15 residues. V lost 4 bases to trimming and J lost 3 bases; unmatched junction nucleotides: 8. The CDR3 nucleotides are TGTGCCAGCAGCCCCAGCGGGAGTATCCACTACGAGCAGTACTTC. This codes for CASSPSGSIHYEQYF.

The gene calls are TRBV30 and TRBJ1-1; the match to TRBD1 covers 9 bases. Germline CDR1 is GTSNPN and CDR2 is SVGIG (reference sequence). V lost 4 bases to trimming and J lost 4 bases; unmatched junction nucleotides: 4. CDR3 length equals 13 residues. This chain's CDR3 is CAWNRGRGTEAFF. CDR3 nucleotide sequence: TGTGCCTGGAACAGGGGGCGAGGCACTGAAGCTTTCTTT.

The sample holds a few counts of this clone. In DNA form, the CDR3 reads TGTGCCAGCACCCCCACTACAGGGTCGGCTGGCTACACCTTC. This gives the protein CASTPTTGSAGYTF. This rearrangement joins TRBV5-5 to TRBJ1-2, with D possibly TRBD1 on 6 matching bases. The CDR3 is made up of 14 amino acids. Germline V gene data show CDR1 as SGHKS and CDR2 as YYEKEE (reference sequence). Trimming pared 6 bases from V and 7 bases from J, leaving 19 bases between.

V usage is TRBV6-5 and J usage is TRBJ2-7; a possible D gene is TRBD1 (6 bases). Trimming removed 3 bases at V and 2 bases at J, with 14 bases between. The CDR3 is 15 residues long. CDR1 is MNHEY, CDR2 SVGAGI, per germline. The CDR3 region is CASSYVAGDPYEQYF. The CDR3 coding sequence is TGTGCCAGCAGTTATGTGGCAGGGGACCCCTACGAGCAGTACTTC.

V and J are TRBV10-3 and TRBJ1-5; D is unresolved. Germline V gives CDR1 ENHRY, CDR2 SYGVKD. The ends were cut back, 4 bases at V and 7 bases at J, with 14 bases in the middle. There are 14 residues in the CDR3. CDR3 sequence reads: CAISGGGPGQPQHF. CDR3 nucleotides: TGTGCCATCAGTGGGGGAGGGCCGGGGCAGCCCCAGCATTTT.

The chain links TRBV28 to TRBJ2-7, with TRBD1 matching 7 bases. The CDR3 extends over 12 amino acids. The V gene's germline CDR1 is MDHEN and CDR2 SYDVKM. The V and J ends lost 7 bases and 4 bases, in that order; junction bases with no gene match: 4. CDR3 sequence (DNA): TGTGCCAGCACCTCGACAGGGTACGAGCAGTACTTC. This encodes CASTSTGYEQYF.

This clone was recorded once. This rearrangement joins TRBV28 to TRBJ2-7; 12 bases map to TRBD2. The ends lost 9 bases at V and 2 bases at J; junction bases unmatched: 2. The CDR3 runs 13 residues. Germline CDR1 and CDR2: MDHEN and SYDVKM. CDR3 coding DNA: TGTGCCAGTCTAGCGGGAGGGGCCTACGAGCAGTACTTC. Translating gives CASLAGGAYEQYF.

The rearrangement links TRBV5-1 to TRBJ2-7; TRBD2 is a possible D gene (7 bases). V gave up 4 bases and J gave up 3 bases, with 11 bases separating them. In germline, CDR1 is SGHRS, CDR2 YFSETQ. This CDR3 has 13 amino acids. This CDR3 is CASSLGGVYEQYF. For the CDR3, the DNA is TGCGCCAGCAGCCTAGGGGGGGTCTACGAGCAGTACTTC.

The table lists this clone with a count of one. The CDR3 sequence is CATSREIAPEQFF. The CDR3 DNA reads TGTGCCACCAGCAGAGAGATAGCGCCCGAGCAGTTCTTC. This chain uses TRBV15 with TRBJ2-1; TRBD2 might be the D (5 bases). The CDR3 loop spans 13 amino acids. With 0 bases removed from V and 10 bases from J, the gap between germline ends came to 10 bases. Germline V gives CDR1 LNHNV, CDR2 YYDKDF (reference sequence).

This chain uses TRBV28 with TRBJ2-3; D is uncertain. Trimming removed 6 bases from V and 0 bases from J, with 10 bases in between. Germline CDR1 reads MDHEN; CDR2 reads SYDVKM. The CDR3 has 14 amino acids. The CDR3 nucleotides are TGTGCCAGCAGGAAAGCGACCAGCACAGATACGCAGTATTTT. Amino acid sequence: CASRKATSTDTQYF.